The T cell receptor (beta chain) described here comes from a study of cytomegalovirus exposure and HLA in healthy donors. Broader study findings: In the 120 or so validation repertoires, approximately 94% of cluster scores exceeded 0, per a later analysis. Confirmation in vitro established that three CMV-associated chains were specific for CMV antigens.

Trimming cost V 6 bases and J 1 base; bases outside gene matches: 6. This CDR3 has 15 residues. Germline CDR1 is MNHNY and CDR2 is SVGAGI (reference sequence). An approximately 120-subject validation cohort, separate from the 666-subject first cohort, supplied the donors. Only in-frame clones appear in the TCRdb table, and some are missing; sequencing was by immunoSEQ multiplex PCR. The table shows 40,000 to 55,000 clones, with 88% occurring only once. With regard to this clone: Its target is unknown.

V and J are TRBV6-6 and TRBJ2-1, with 7 bases fitting TRBD1. The sequenced material came from PBMCs. The TCR was taken from a woman aged 25-40 years in good health and CMV-seronegative. CDR3 coding DNA: TGTGCCAGCAGCCAAGACAGGGTTTCCTACAATGAGCAGTTCTTC. It specifies CASSQDRVSYNEQFF.